One sample yielded the 16 T cell receptor beta chains listed below, sequenced in a study of blood T cell repertoires in COVID-19. This table comes from immunoSEQ multiplex PCR, and its TCRdb copy is limited to in-frame clones, with some not included. The table includes approximately 240,000 clones, 83% detected once. The sample comprised peripheral blood. These receptors were collected from a human donor in a cohort sampled during active COVID-19.

The chain joins TRBV3-1 (or the pseudogene TRBV3-2) to TRBJ1-4, with D uncertain. CDR3 size: 14 residues. Germline V gene lookup returns CDR1 LGHDT and CDR2 YNNKEL (reference sequence). The ends were cut back, 4 bases at V and 6 bases at J, with 12 bases in the middle. The chain's CDR3 is CASSLGGIYEKLFF. The CDR3 bases are TGTGCCAGCAGCCTCGGAGGGATATATGAAAAACTGTTTTTT.

Worth noting for this clone: Other DNA sequences in this sample translate to the same CDR3. This chain connects TRBV6-6 to TRBJ1-2, with D possibly TRBD1 on 5 matching bases. The CDR3 spans 14 residues. Germline V gene lookup returns CDR1 MNHNY and CDR2 SVGAGI (reference sequence). V lost 3 bases to trimming and J lost 2 bases, with 10 bases between them. The CDR3 spells CASSYGEGNYGYTF. CDR3 DNA sequence: TGTGCCAGCAGTTATGGGGAGGGGAACTATGGCTACACCTTC.

The rearrangement links TRBV5-1 to TRBJ2-5; 9 bases align to TRBD2. The trim removed 4 bases at V and 1 base at J, leaving 2 bases unmatched. Germline CDR1 and CDR2: SGHRS and YFSETQ. CDR3 length: 14 residues. The CDR3 spells CASSQGLAQETQYF. The CDR3 bases are TGCGCCAGCAGCCAGGGACTAGCCCAAGAGACCCAGTACTTC. Full variable domain (outside the CDR3, taken from reference TRBV5-1 and TRBJ2-5): KAGVTQTPRYLIKTRGQQVTLSCSPISGHRSVSWYQQTPGQGLQFLFEYFSETQRNKGNFPGRFSGRQFSNSRSEMNVSTLELGDSALYLCASSQGLAQETQYFGPGTRLLVL.

This chain connects TRBV6-1 to TRBJ2-1; no clear D. The CDR3 totals 13 residues. The V gene's germline CDR1 is MNHNS and CDR2 SASEGT. The germline V and J ends were trimmed by 3 bases and 2 bases, with 5 bases remaining between them. The CDR3: CASSDLTYNEQFF. DNA of the CDR3: TGTGCCAGCAGTGACCTAACCTACAATGAGCAGTTCTTC.

V is TRBV19 and J is TRBJ2-7; 10 positions match TRBD1. Germline trimming cut 5 bases from V and 5 bases from J; bases unmatched to any gene: 6. The CDR3 spans 14 residues. The germline V gene has CDR1 LNHDA and CDR2 SQIVND (reference sequence). CDR3 sequence (DNA): TGTGCCAGTAGTCGTCGGACAGGGGGGGACGAGCAGTACTTC. It codes for CASSRRTGGDEQYF.

The V and J genes are TRBV5-4 and TRBJ2-3; TRBD1 might be the D (6 bases). Trimming left V 2 bases short and J 3 bases short, with 10 bases between. The length of the CDR3 is 14 residues. The germline CDR1 and CDR2 sequences are SGHNT and YYREEE (reference sequence). This CDR3 is CASSLQGSTDTQYF. DNA of the CDR3: TGTGCCAGCAGCTTACAGGGTTCTACAGATACGCAGTATTTT.

The chain couples TRBV27 to TRBJ1-2; possibly TRBD1 for D (5 bases). The CDR3 has 14 residues. V was clipped by 6 bases and J by 2 bases, with 13 bases between them. From germline, CDR1 is MNHEY and CDR2 SMNVEV (reference sequence). CDR3 coding DNA: TGTGCCAGCAGGTATAGGAGGGGCAACTATGGCTACACCTTC. Translated: CASRYRRGNYGYTF.

The chain uses TRBV7-6 and TRBJ2-1; D is perhaps TRBD2 (6 bases). Germline loops: CDR1 SGHVS, CDR2 FNYEAQ. V was shortened by 8 bases and J by 0 bases, with 14 bases between the two germline ends. The CDR3 has 15 residues. CDR3 nucleotides: TGTGCCAGCTGCCCGGGGGTAAGCTCCTACAATGAGCAGTTCTTC. Protein product: CASCPGVSSYNEQFF. Filled out from reference TRBV7-6 and TRBJ2-1, the complete variable domain reads GAGVSQSPRYKVTKRGQDVALRCDPISGHVSLYWYRQALGQGPEFLTYFNYEAQQDKSGLPNDRFSAERPEGSISTLTIQRTEQRDSAMYRCASCPGVSSYNEQFFGPGTRLTVL.

This clone was seen a single time. The chain has TRBV6-2 or TRBV6-3 and TRBJ2-3, with 16 nucleotides matching TRBD2. Trimming took 5 bases from V and 3 from J; bases not matched to a gene: 14. The CDR3 consists of 20 residues. Germline CDR1 is MNHEY and CDR2 is SVGEGT. The CDR3 here is CASSRPGLAGGPGKTDTQYF. DNA of the CDR3: TGTGCCAGCAGTCGTCCGGGACTAGCGGGAGGGCCTGGGAAAACAGATACGCAGTATTTT.

The V gene is TRBV28, the J gene TRBJ2-7; 8 nucleotides agree with TRBD2. V gave up 8 bases and J gave up 3 bases; unmatched junction bases: 9. CDR3 length: 14 residues. CDR1 is MDHEN, CDR2 SYDVKM, per germline. CDR3 loop: CASDPGLAGYEQYF. In DNA, the CDR3 is TGTGCCAGCGACCCGGGGCTAGCGGGCTACGAGCAGTACTTC.

The chain employs TRBV5-4 and TRBJ2-3; 8 nucleotides align to TRBD2. CDR1 SGHNT and CDR2 YYREEE come from the germline V gene (reference sequence). V shed 7 bases and J 2 bases; nucleotides not matched to a gene: 12. The CDR3 length is 16 residues. The DNA for the CDR3 is TGTGCCAGCTCCCTCAGGTTAGCGGGGTACACAGATACGCAGTATTTT. It encodes CASSLRLAGYTDTQYF.

There are many counts of this clone. The rearrangement uses TRBV18 and TRBJ1-1; tentative D call: TRBD1 (5 bases). Germline lookup yields CDR1 KGHSH and CDR2 LQKENI. The CDR3 contains 16 residues. With 4 bases removed from V and 3 bases from J, the gap between germline ends came to 18 bases. The CDR3 coding sequence is TGTGCCAGCTCACGTGGCAGGGCGGAAGGGTACACTGAAGCTTTCTTT. The encoded protein is CASSRGRAEGYTEAFF. Full variable domain (outside the CDR3, taken from reference TRBV18 and TRBJ1-1): NAGVMQNPRHLVRRRGQEARLRCSPMKGHSHVYWYRQLPEEGLKFMVYLQKENIIDESGMPKERFSAEFPKEGPSILRIQQVVRGDSAAYFCASSRGRAEGYTEAFFGQGTRLTVV.

The genes are TRBV27 and TRBJ1-6, with 8 bases that match TRBD1. The CDR3 has 16 amino acids. Losses at the gene ends were 3 bases for V and 7 bases for J; bases not matched to a gene: 8. Germline V gives CDR1 MNHEY, CDR2 SMNVEV (reference sequence). CDR3 protein: CASSLYQGAWNSPLHF. DNA of the CDR3: TGTGCCAGCAGTTTGTATCAGGGGGCATGGAATTCACCCCTCCACTTT.

The chain has TRBV5-1 and TRBJ2-7; 12 nucleotides align to TRBD1. V shed 3 bases, J shed 5 bases, and the junction held 3 bases outside the gene matches. The CDR3 loop spans 14 amino acids. Germline V gives CDR1 SGHRS, CDR2 YFSETQ. The CDR3 DNA sequence: TGCGCCAGCAGCTCCGGGACAGGGGGCAACGAGCAGTACTTC. Translation: CASSSGTGGNEQYF.

This clone was seen many times. The chain combines TRBV7-9 with TRBJ2-2; TRBD2 agrees at 13 bases. The CDR3 extends over 16 amino acids. Germline V gives CDR1 SEHNR, CDR2 FQNEAQ (reference sequence). V lost 5 bases and J lost 6; bases outside the gene matches: 6. The chain's CDR3 is CASSIRTSGRAGELFF. In nucleotides, the CDR3 is TGTGCCAGCAGCATAAGGACTAGCGGGAGAGCCGGGGAGCTGTTTTTT.

The chain uses TRBV28 and TRBJ2-7, with D perhaps matching TRBD2 (6 bases). Germline V CDR1 and CDR2: MDHEN, SYDVKM. This CDR3 is 15 amino acids long. With 4 bases removed from V and 3 bases from J, the gap between germline ends came to 16 bases. The CDR3 DNA follows: TGTGCCAGCAGTTCCTGGGTAGCGGTCAACTACGAGCAGTACTTC. It yields the protein CASSSWVAVNYEQYF.